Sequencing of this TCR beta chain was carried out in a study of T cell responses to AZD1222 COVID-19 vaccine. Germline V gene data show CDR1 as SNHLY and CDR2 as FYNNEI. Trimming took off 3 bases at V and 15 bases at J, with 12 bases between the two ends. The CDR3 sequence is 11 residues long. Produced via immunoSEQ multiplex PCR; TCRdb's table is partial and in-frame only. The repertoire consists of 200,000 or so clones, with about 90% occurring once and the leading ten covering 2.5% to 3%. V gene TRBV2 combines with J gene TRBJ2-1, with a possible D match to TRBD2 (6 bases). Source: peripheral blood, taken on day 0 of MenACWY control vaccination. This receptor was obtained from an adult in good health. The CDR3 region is CASSDGGDLFF. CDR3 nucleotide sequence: TGTGCCAGCAGTGACGGCGGGGATCTGTTCTTC.